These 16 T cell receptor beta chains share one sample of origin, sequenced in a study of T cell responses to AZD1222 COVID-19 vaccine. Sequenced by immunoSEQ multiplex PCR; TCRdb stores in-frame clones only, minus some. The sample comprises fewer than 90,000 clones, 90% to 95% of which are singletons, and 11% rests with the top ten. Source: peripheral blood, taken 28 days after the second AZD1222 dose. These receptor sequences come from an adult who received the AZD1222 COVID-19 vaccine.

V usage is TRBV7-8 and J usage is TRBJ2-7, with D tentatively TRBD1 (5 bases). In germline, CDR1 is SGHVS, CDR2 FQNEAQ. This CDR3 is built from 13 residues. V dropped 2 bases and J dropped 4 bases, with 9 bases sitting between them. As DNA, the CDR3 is TGTGCCAGCAGCTTATCGACAGCTTACGAGCAGTACTTC. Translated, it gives CASSLSTAYEQYF.

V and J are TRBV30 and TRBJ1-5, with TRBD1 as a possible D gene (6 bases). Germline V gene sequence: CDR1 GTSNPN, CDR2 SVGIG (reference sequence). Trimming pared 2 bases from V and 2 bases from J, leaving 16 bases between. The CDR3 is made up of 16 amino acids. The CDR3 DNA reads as TGTGCCTGGAGTCCCAGGGGCAGGGGTGGCAATCAGCCCCAGCATTTT. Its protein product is CAWSPRGRGGNQPQHF.

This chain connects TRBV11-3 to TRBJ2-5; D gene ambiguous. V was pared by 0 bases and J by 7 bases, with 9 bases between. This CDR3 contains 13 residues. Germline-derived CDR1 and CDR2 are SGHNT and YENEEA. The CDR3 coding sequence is TGTGCCAGCAGCTTAGATACGGACGGGACCCAGTACTTC. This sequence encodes CASSLDTDGTQYF.

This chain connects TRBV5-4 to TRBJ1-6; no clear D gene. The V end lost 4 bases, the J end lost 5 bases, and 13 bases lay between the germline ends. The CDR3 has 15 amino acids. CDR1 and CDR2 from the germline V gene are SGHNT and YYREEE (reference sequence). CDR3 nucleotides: TGTGCCAGCAGCCTCCGTTCATCGGATAATTCACCCCTCCACTTT. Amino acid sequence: CASSLRSSDNSPLHF.

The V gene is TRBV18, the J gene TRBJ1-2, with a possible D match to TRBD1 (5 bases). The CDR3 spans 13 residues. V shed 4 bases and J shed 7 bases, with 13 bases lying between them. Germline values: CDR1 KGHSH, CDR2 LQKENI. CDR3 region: CASSLEGSTGYTF. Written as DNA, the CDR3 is TGTGCCAGCTCACTAGAGGGGTCGACTGGCTACACCTTC.

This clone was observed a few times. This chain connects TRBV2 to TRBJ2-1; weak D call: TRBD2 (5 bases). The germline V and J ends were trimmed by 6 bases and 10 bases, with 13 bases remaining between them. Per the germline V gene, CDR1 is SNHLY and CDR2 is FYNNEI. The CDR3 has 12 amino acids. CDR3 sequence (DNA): TGTGCCAGCAGCCCCGGTGGGAGCGAGCAGTTCTTC. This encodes CASSPGGSEQFF. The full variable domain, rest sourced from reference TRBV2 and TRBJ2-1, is EPEVTQTPSHQVTQMGQEVILRCVPISNHLYFYWYRQILGQKVEFLVSFYNNEISEKSEIFDDQFSVERPDGSNFTLKIRSTKLEDSAMYFCASSPGGSEQFFGPGTRLTVL.

The DNA for the CDR3 is TGTGCCAGCAGCTTAGCGCAGGGGCCGAGCTCCTACGAGCAGTACTTC. Residues: CASSLAQGPSSYEQYF. The V and J genes are TRBV7-6 and TRBJ2-7, with D possibly TRBD1 on 6 matching bases. Germline CDR1 and CDR2: SGHVS and FNYEAQ. CDR3 size: 16 residues. Trimming cost V 0 bases and J 0 bases, with 12 bases left between them.

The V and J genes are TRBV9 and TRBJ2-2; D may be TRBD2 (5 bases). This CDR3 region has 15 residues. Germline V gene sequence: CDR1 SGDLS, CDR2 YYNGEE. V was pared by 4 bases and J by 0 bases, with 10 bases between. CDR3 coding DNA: TGTGCCAGCAGCCCTAGACTACCGAACACCGGGGAGCTGTTTTTT. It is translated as CASSPRLPNTGELFF. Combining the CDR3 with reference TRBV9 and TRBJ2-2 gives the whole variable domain DSGVTQTPKHLITATGQRVTLRCSPRSGDLSVYWYQQSLDQGLQFLIQYYNGEERAKGNILERFSAQQFPDLHSELNLSSLELGDSALYFCASSPRLPNTGELFFGEGSRLTVL.

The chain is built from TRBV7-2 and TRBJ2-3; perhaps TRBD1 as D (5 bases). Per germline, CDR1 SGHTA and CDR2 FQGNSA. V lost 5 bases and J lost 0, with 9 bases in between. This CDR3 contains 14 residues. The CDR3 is CASSRTHSTDTQYF. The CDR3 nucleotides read TGTGCCAGCAGCCGGACACATAGCACAGATACGCAGTATTTT.

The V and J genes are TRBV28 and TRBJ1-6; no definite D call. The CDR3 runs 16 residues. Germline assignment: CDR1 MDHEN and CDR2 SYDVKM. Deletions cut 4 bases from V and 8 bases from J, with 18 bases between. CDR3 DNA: TGTGCCAGCAGTTCGCGCGCTAAACCCCGGGATTCACCCCTCCACTTT. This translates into CASSSRAKPRDSPLHF.

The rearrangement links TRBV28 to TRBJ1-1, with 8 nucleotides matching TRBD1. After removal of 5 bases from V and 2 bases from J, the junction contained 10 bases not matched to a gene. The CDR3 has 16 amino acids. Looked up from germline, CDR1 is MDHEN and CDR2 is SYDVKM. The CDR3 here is CASSHWTGPINTEAFF. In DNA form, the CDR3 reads TGTGCCAGCAGTCACTGGACAGGGCCGATTAACACTGAAGCTTTCTTT.

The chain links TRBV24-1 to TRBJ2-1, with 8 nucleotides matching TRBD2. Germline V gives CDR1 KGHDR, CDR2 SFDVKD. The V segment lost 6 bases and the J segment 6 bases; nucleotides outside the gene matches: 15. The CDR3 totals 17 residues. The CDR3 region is CATSNRGAGTRGNEQFF. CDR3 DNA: TGTGCCACCAGTAACCGAGGCGCCGGGACTAGAGGCAATGAGCAGTTCTTC.

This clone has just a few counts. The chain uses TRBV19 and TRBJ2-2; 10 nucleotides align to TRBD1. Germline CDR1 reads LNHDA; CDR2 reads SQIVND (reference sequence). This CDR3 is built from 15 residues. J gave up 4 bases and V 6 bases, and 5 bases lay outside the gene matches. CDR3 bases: TGTGCCAGTAGCATGACAGGGGGCGGCACCGGGGAGCTGTTTTTT. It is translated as CASSMTGGGTGELFF.

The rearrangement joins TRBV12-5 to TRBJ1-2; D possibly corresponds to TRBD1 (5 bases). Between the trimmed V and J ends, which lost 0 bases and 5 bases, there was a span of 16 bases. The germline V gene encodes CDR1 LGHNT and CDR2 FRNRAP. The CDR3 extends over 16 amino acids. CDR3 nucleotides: TGTGCTAGTGGTTTGGTATATTCAGGGTTAGTGTATGGCTACACCTTC. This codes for CASGLVYSGLVYGYTF.

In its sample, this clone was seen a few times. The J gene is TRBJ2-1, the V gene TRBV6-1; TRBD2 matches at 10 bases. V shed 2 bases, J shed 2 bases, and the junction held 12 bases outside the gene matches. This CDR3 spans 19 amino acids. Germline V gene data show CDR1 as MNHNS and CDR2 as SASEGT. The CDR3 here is CASSERIPSGSRTYNEQFF. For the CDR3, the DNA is TGTGCCAGCAGTGAACGGATACCTAGCGGGAGTAGGACCTACAATGAGCAGTTCTTC.

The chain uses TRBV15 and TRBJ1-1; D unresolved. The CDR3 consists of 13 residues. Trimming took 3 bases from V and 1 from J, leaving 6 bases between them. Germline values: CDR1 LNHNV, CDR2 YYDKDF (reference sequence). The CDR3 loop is CATSSGWNTEAFF. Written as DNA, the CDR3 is TGTGCCACCAGCAGTGGGTGGAACACTGAAGCTTTCTTT.